What follows describes a single T cell receptor beta chain. The sample originates from a study of blood T cell repertoires in COVID-19. Looking at the study overall: Sites in the United States, Italy and Spain provided acute and convalescent COVID-19 samples. PBMCs, B-cell-depleted T cells, or T cells were the source of the cDNA or gDNA that made up the material.

This CDR3 has 15 residues. The germline V gene has CDR1 SGHRS and CDR2 YFSETQ. Trimming removed 3 bases from V and 6 bases from J, with 15 bases in between. Authors' processing steps: Reference gene primer amplification in the assay estimated nucleated cell counts. Data came from immunoSEQ multiplex PCR; TCRdb stores just in-frame clones and leaves some out. D and trimming were read from the DNA, whereas the V and J calls and clone size are those reported in that table. Of more than 90,000 clones in the sample, around 86% are singletons; the top ten hold 7.9%. This receptor was taken from an older man with acute or convalescent COVID-19. The sequencing sample was made of peripheral blood. The chain is built from TRBV5-1 and TRBJ2-2; D is perhaps TRBD2 (5 bases). The CDR3 nucleotides read TGCGCCAGCAGCTCCTCGGGGTATAGTGCCGGGGAGCTGTTTTTT. Amino acid sequence: CASSSSGYSAGELFF.